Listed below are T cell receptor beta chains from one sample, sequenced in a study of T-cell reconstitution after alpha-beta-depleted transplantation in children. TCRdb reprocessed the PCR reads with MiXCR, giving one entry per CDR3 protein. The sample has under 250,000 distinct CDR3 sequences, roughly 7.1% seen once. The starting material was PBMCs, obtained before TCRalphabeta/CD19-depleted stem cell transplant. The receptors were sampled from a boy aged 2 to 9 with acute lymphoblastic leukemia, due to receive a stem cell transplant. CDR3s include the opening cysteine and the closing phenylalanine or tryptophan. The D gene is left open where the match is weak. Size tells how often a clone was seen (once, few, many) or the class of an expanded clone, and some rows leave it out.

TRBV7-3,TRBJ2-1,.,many,TGTGCCAGCAGCCGGGAAAGGGGGATTGGGGATGAGCAGTTCTTC,CASSRERGIGDEQFF
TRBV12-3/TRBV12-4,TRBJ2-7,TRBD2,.,TGTGCCAGCAGTTTCACGGGGAGGGTCGCGGTCAAATTC,CASSFTGRVAVKF
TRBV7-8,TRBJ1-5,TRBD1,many,TGTGCCAGCAGCTCGACAGGGGGTCGGCAGCCCCAGCATTTT,CASSSTGGRQPQHF
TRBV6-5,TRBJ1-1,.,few,TGTGCCAGCAGTTACTCTCAGGGGAACACTGAAGCTTTCTTT,CASSYSQGNTEAFF
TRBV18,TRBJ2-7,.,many,TGTGCCAGCTCACCAAGCAGGGTTGAGACCTACGAGCAGTACTTC,CASSPSRVETYEQYF
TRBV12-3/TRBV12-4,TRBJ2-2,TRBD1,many,TGTGCCAGCAGCTCGGACAGGGTGGTCCCCGGGGAGCTGTTTTTT,CASSSDRVVPGELFF
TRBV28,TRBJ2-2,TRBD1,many,TGTGCCAGCAGCCCGACAGGGGGCCGGAACACCGGGGAGCTGTTTTTT,CASSPTGGRNTGELFF
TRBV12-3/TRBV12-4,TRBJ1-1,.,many,TGTGCCAGCACCCTAACCCTGGGCTTTTCGGGGATGGCTTTCTTT,CASTLTLGFSGMAFF
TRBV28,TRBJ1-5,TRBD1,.,TGTGCCAGCAGTGACCCACAGGGGAGCAATCAGCCCCAGCATTTT,CASSDPQGSNQPQHF
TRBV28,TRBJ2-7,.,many,TGTGCCAGCAGATATGGACAGTTTAGCTCCTACGAGCAGTACTTC,CASRYGQFSSYEQYF
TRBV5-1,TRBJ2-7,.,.,TGCGCCAGCAGCCCGCGGCTGGCTGGGACCAGCTCCTACGAGCAGTACTTC,CASSPRLAGTSSYEQYF
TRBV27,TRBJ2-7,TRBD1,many,TGTGCCAGCAGTTTATCGAGGGGGACAGCAAACGAGCAGTACTTC,CASSLSRGTANEQYF
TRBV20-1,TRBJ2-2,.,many,TGCAGTGCACGAAGGGGAGGAATGACCGGGGAGCTGTTTTTT,CSARRGGMTGELFF
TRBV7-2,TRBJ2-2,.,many,TGTGCCAGCAGTCTAGGAGGGTTTACCGGGGAGCTGTTTTTT,CASSLGGFTGELFF
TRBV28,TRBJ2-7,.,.,TGTGCCAGCAGTTTAATCGGATCTCCTAGCCCCTACGAGCAGTACTTC,CASSLIGSPSPYEQYF
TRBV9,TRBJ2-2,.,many,TGTGCCAGCGGGGTTGACAGACTGAACACCGGGGAGCTGTTTTTT,CASGVDRLNTGELFF
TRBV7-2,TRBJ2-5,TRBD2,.,TGTGCCAGCAGCCTGGGACTAGCGGGGGGGTCCCAAGAGACCCAGTACTTC,CASSLGLAGGSQETQYF
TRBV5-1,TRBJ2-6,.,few,TGCGCCAGCAGCTTGCCCCAGAGGGGGCGGGAGGACTCTGGGGCCAACGTCCTGACTTTC,CASSLPQRGREDSGANVLTF
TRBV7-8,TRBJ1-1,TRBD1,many,TGTGCCAGCAGCTCCTCCGGGACAGCGAACACTGAAGCTTTCTTT,CASSSSGTANTEAFF
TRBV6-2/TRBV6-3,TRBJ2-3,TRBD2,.,TGTGCCAGCAGTTACTTTGTGACTAGCGAATACACAGATACGCAGTATTTT,CASSYFVTSEYTDTQYF
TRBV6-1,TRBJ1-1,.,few,TGTGCCAGCAGTACCCAGATGGACACTGAAGCTTTCTTT,CASSTQMDTEAFF
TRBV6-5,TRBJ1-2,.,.,TGTGCCAGCAGTTACCTACAGGGATGGGATGGCTACACCTTC,CASSYLQGWDGYTF
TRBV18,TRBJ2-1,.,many,TGTGCCAGCTCAGCTCTGAGTAGGTGGGAGAGTAATGAGCAGTTCTTC,CASSALSRWESNEQFF
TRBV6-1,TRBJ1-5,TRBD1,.,TGTGCCAGCAGACACGGGACAGGGGGCAATCAGCCCCAGCATTTT,CASRHGTGGNQPQHF
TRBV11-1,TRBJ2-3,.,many,TGTGCCAGCAGCTTAGCCCCAGAAGATACGCAGTATTTT,CASSLAPEDTQYF
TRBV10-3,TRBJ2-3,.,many,TGTGCCATCAGTGGGTCCGGGACCCGCACAGATACGCAGTATTTT,CAISGSGTRTDTQYF
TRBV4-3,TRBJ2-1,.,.,TGCGCCAGCAGCCACCAAAGGGACGGAGACAATGAGCAGTTCTTC,CASSHQRDGDNEQFF
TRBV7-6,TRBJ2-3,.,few,TGTGCCAGCAGCGCGCGGGGAATCACAGATACGCAGTATTTT,CASSARGITDTQYF
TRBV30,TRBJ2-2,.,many,TGTGCCTGGAGTGTACGTGACAGATACACCGGGGAGCTGTTTTTT,CAWSVRDRYTGELFF
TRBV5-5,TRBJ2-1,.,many,TGTGCCAGCAGCTTGAACAGGGCGGCTGAGCAGTTCTTC,CASSLNRAAEQFF
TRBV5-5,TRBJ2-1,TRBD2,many,TGTGCCAGCAGCCCGGTCATTCCGGGACTAGCTTTCTACAATGAGCAGTTCTTC,CASSPVIPGLAFYNEQFF
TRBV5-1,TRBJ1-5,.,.,TGCGCCAGCAGTTCTATAACAGGGCCCGGGCAGCCCCAGCATTTT,CASSSITGPGQPQHF
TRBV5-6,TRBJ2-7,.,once,TGTGCCAGCAGCCTCAAGCCGGGACACCTCTTCTACGAGCAGTACTTC,CASSLKPGHLFYEQYF
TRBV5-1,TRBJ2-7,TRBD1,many,TGCGCCAGCAGCTTGGAGGACAGGAACTACGAGCAGTACTTC,CASSLEDRNYEQYF
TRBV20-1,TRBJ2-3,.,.,TGCAGTGCTAGTGAACGCGCGAAAGGCACACATACGCACTATTTT,CSASERAKGTHTHYF
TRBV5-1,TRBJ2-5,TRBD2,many,TGCGCCAGCAGCTGGAGCGGGGCCCCACAAGAGACCCAGTACTTC,CASSWSGAPQETQYF
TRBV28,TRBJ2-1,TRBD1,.,TGTGCCAGCAGCCCGGACAGGGTTGCGAACAATGAGCAGTTCTTC,CASSPDRVANNEQFF
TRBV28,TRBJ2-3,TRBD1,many,TGTGCCAGCAGTAGGGGACAGCTCACAGATACGCAGTATTTT,CASSRGQLTDTQYF
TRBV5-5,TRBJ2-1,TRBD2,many,TGTGCCAGCAGTCCCCGGGGGGACCTGTACAATGAGCAGTTCTTC,CASSPRGDLYNEQFF
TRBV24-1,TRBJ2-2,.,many,TGTGCCACCAGTGGCGGGTCGGAGTACAGGTCGAACACCGGGGAGCTGTTTTTT,CATSGGSEYRSNTGELFF
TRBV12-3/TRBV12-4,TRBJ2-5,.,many,TGTGCCAGCAGTGGGCGGGGTGAGACCCAGTACTTC,CASSGRGETQYF
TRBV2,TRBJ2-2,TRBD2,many,TGTGCCAGCAGTGTTTCCGGGAGGACCAACACCGGGGAGCTGTTTTTT,CASSVSGRTNTGELFF
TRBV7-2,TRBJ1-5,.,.,TGTGCCAGCAGCTTAGCGCGGGGCATGGGACAGCCCCAGCATTTT,CASSLARGMGQPQHF
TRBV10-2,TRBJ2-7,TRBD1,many,TGCGCCAGCAGAATACAGCAGGGGGCTAGCTACGAGCAGTACTTC,CASRIQQGASYEQYF
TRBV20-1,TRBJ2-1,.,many,TGCAGTGCTAGCGGGGCCTCCTACAATGAGCAGTTCTTC,CSASGASYNEQFF